This TCR beta chain was sequenced for a study of blood T cell repertoires in COVID-19. Study background: Italy, Spain and the United States were the sources of the convalescent and acute COVID-19 samples. PBMCs, B-cell-depleted T cells, or T cells provided the cDNA or gDNA that made up the material.

The CDR3 runs to 15 residues. Germline CDR1 LNHNV, CDR2 YYDKDF (reference sequence). V was pared by 1 base and J by 1 base, with 8 bases between. TCRdb's copy holds only in-frame clones and misses some; the assay was immunoSEQ multiplex PCR. The sample consists of 30,000 to 35,000 clones, around 90% of them appearing once. This sequence joins TRBV15 and TRBJ1-5; D not certain. Sequencing was performed on peripheral blood. This TCR derives from a man aged 60 to 69 with active COVID-19. The chain's CDR3 is CATSRGWQSNQPQHF. DNA for the CDR3: TGTGCCACCAGCAGAGGGTGGCAGAGCAATCAGCCCCAGCATTTT.